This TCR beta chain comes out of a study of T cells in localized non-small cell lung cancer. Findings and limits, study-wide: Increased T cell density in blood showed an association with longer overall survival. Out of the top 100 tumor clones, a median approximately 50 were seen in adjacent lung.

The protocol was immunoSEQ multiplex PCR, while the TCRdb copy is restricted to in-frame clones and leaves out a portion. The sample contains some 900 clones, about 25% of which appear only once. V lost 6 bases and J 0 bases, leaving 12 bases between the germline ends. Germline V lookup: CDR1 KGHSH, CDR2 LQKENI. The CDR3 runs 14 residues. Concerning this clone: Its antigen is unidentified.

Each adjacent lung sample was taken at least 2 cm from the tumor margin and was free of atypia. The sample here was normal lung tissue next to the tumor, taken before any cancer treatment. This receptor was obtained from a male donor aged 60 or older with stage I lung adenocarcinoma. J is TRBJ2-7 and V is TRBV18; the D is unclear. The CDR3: CASSPNAFSYEQYF. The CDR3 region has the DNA TGTGCCAGCTCTCCTAACGCCTTCTCCTACGAGCAGTACTTC.